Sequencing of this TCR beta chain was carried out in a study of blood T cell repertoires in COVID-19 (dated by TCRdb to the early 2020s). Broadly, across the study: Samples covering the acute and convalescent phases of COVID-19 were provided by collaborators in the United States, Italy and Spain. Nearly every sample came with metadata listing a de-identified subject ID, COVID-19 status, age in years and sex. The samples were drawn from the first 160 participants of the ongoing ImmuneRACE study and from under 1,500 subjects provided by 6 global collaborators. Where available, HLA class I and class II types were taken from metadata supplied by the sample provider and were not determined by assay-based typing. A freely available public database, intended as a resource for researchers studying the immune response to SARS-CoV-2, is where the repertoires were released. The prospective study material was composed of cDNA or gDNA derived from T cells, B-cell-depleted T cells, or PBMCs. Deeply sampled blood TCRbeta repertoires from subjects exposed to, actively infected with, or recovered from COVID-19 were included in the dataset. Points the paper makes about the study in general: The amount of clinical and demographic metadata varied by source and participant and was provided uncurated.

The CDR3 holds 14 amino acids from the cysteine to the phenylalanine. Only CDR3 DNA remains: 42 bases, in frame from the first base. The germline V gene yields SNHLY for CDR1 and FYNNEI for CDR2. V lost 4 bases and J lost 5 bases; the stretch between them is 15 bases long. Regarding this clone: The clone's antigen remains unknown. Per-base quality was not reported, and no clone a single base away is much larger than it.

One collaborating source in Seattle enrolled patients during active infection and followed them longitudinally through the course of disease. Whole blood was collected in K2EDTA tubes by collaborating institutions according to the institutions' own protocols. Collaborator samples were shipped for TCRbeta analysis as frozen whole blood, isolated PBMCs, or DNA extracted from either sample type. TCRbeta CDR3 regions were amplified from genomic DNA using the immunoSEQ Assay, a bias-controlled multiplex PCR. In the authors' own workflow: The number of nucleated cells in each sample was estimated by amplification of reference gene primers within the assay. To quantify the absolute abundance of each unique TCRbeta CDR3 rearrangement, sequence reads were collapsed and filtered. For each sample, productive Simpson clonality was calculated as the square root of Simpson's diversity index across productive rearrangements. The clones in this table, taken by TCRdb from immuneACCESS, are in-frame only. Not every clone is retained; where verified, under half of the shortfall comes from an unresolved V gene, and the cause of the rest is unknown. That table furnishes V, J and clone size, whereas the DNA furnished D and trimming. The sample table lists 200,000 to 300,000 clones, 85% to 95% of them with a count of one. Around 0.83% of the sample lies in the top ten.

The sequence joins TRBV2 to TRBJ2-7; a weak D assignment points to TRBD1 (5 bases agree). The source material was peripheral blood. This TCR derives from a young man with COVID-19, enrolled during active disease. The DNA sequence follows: TGTGCCAGCAGTGCACGGGCAGGGATGAACGAGCAGTACTTC. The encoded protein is CASSARAGMNEQYF.